This is a list of T cell receptor beta chains from one sample in a study of cytomegalovirus exposure and HLA in healthy donors. Some clones are missing from TCRdb's copy, which holds only in-frame ones; the method was immunoSEQ multiplex PCR. This repertoire includes nearly 200,000 clones. Sequences were obtained from PBMCs. The receptors originated from a boy aged 5 to 17 in good health and CMV-seronegative. CDR3s include the opening cysteine and the closing phenylalanine or tryptophan. D genes are given only for firm matches.

d_call: TRBD1; v_call: TRBV30; j_call: TRBJ1-1; cdr3_aa: CAWSGDRYTEAFF; cdr3_nt: TGTGCCTGGAGTGGGGACAGGTACACTGAAGCTTTCTTT
d_call: TRBD1; v_call: TRBV7-3; j_call: TRBJ2-1; cdr3_aa: CASSQGTGDSNEQFF; cdr3_nt: TGTGCCAGCAGTCAGGGGACAGGGGACAGCAATGAGCAGTTCTTC
d_call: .; v_call: TRBV5-1; j_call: TRBJ1-4; cdr3_aa: CASSWGVVGIDNEKLFF; cdr3_nt: TGCGCCAGCAGCTGGGGCGTCGTGGGTATAGATAATGAAAAACTGTTTTTT
d_call: .; v_call: TRBV7-2; j_call: TRBJ2-6; cdr3_aa: CASSPGDIVSGANVLTF; cdr3_nt: TGTGCCAGCTCCCCCGGGGACATAGTGTCTGGGGCCAACGTCCTGACTTTC
d_call: .; v_call: TRBV19; j_call: TRBJ2-3; cdr3_aa: CASRPVGGPSTDTQYF; cdr3_nt: TGTGCCAGTAGGCCTGTCGGGGGACCAAGCACAGATACGCAGTATTTT
d_call: TRBD1; v_call: TRBV2; j_call: TRBJ1-5; cdr3_aa: CATAGTGGVQPQHF; cdr3_nt: TGTGCCACAGCAGGCACAGGGGGCGTTCAGCCCCAGCATTTT
d_call: TRBD1; v_call: TRBV5-1; j_call: TRBJ1-2; cdr3_aa: CASSLRDRGQFYGYTF; cdr3_nt: TGCGCCAGCAGCTTGAGGGACAGGGGGCAGTTTTATGGCTACACCTTC
d_call: .; v_call: TRBV6-5; j_call: TRBJ2-2; cdr3_aa: CATSWGGRTGELFF; cdr3_nt: TGTGCCACCAGTTGGGGGGGCCGAACCGGGGAGCTGTTTTTT
d_call: .; v_call: TRBV19; j_call: TRBJ1-1; cdr3_aa: CASSIGRAGEAFF; cdr3_nt: TGTGCCAGTAGTATTGGCAGAGCGGGGGAAGCTTTCTTT
d_call: .; v_call: TRBV27; j_call: TRBJ2-3; cdr3_aa: CASSWARSTDTQYF; cdr3_nt: TGTGCCAGCAGTTGGGCCAGGAGCACAGATACGCAGTATTTT
d_call: .; v_call: TRBV28; j_call: TRBJ1-1; cdr3_aa: CASSFRPLRTEAFF; cdr3_nt: TGTGCCAGCAGTTTCCGTCCCTTGCGGACTGAAGCTTTCTTT
d_call: TRBD2; v_call: TRBV4-2; j_call: TRBJ2-1; cdr3_aa: CASSQVLAGGPDNEQFF; cdr3_nt: TGTGCCAGCAGCCAAGTACTAGCGGGGGGCCCTGACAATGAGCAGTTCTTC
d_call: TRBD1; v_call: TRBV4-1; j_call: TRBJ2-7; cdr3_aa: CASSHTTLRGQGGYEQYF; cdr3_nt: TGCGCCAGCAGCCACACTACTCTCCGGGGACAGGGAGGCTACGAGCAGTACTTC
d_call: .; v_call: TRBV19; j_call: TRBJ1-2; cdr3_aa: CASSTTRAPHPYGYTF; cdr3_nt: TGTGCCAGTAGTACTACCAGGGCCCCGCATCCCTATGGCTACACCTTT
d_call: TRBD2; v_call: TRBV9; j_call: TRBJ2-1; cdr3_aa: CASSVATSGGWPLNEQFF; cdr3_nt: TGTGCCAGCAGCGTTGCGACTAGCGGGGGTTGGCCTCTTAATGAGCAGTTCTTC
d_call: .; v_call: TRBV7-2; j_call: TRBJ2-7; cdr3_aa: CASSLYSYEQYF; cdr3_nt: TGTGCCAGCAGCTTATACTCCTACGAGCAGTACTTC
d_call: .; v_call: TRBV15; j_call: TRBJ1-1; cdr3_aa: CATSRDSEGRVTEAFF; cdr3_nt: TGTGCCACCAGCAGAGATTCGGAGGGGAGGGTCACTGAAGCTTTCTTT
d_call: TRBD1; v_call: TRBV27; j_call: TRBJ2-7; cdr3_aa: CASRLGQGNYEQYF; cdr3_nt: TGTGCCAGCAGGCTTGGACAGGGGAACTACGAGCAGTACTTC
d_call: TRBD1; v_call: TRBV7-7; j_call: TRBJ2-6; cdr3_aa: CASSDGQGTSGANVLTF; cdr3_nt: TGTGCCAGCAGCGACGGACAGGGTACCTCTGGGGCCAACGTCCTGACTTTC
d_call: TRBD1; v_call: TRBV18; j_call: TRBJ2-5; cdr3_aa: CASSRDRLGEETQYF; cdr3_nt: TGTGCCAGCTCGAGGGACAGACTTGGAGAAGAGACCCAGTACTTC
d_call: TRBD2; v_call: TRBV4-2; j_call: TRBJ2-1; cdr3_aa: CASSQIASGGANEQFF; cdr3_nt: TGTGCCAGCAGCCAAATAGCTAGCGGGGGGGCGAATGAGCAGTTCTTC
d_call: TRBD2; v_call: TRBV4-2; j_call: TRBJ2-3; cdr3_aa: CASSQPTSGGLTDTQYF; cdr3_nt: TGTGCCAGCAGCCAACCGACTAGCGGGGGGCTTACAGATACGCAGTATTTT
d_call: .; v_call: TRBV29-1; j_call: TRBJ2-1; cdr3_aa: CSVDLQANEQFF; cdr3_nt: TGCAGCGTTGATCTACAGGCGAATGAGCAGTTCTTC
d_call: TRBD1; v_call: TRBV6-1; j_call: TRBJ1-2; cdr3_aa: CASGTGGSYGYTF; cdr3_nt: TGTGCCAGCGGGACAGGGGGCAGCTATGGCTACACCTTC